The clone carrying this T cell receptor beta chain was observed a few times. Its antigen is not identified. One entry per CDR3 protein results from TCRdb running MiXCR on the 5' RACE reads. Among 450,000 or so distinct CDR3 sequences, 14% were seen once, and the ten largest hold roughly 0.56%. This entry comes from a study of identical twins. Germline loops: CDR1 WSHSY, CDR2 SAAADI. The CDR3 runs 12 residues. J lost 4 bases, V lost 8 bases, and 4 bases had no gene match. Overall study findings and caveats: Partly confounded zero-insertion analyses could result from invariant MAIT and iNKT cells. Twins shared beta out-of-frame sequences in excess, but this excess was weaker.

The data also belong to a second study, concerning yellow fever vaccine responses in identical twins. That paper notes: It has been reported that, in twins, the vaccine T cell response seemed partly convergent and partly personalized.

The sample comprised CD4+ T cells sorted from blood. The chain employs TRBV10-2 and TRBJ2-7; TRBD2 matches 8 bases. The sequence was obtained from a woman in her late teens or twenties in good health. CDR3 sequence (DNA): TGCGCCAGCCGGGAGGGGTCTTACGAGCAGTACTTC. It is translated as CASREGSYEQYF.